This T cell receptor beta chain comes out of a study of blood T cell repertoires in COVID-19. There are 14 residues in the CDR3. Trimming removed 6 bases from V and 5 bases from J; junction bases left unmatched: 8. Per germline, CDR1 ENHRY and CDR2 SYGVKD. In Seattle, patients joined the study during active infection and were tracked longitudinally. TCRdb's copy holds only in-frame clones and misses some; the assay was immunoSEQ multiplex PCR. The table lists about 150,000 clones, 70% to 85% of them singletons. The sequencing input was peripheral blood. The rearrangement links TRBV10-3 to TRBJ2-5; 8 positions agree with TRBD2. This receptor was identified in a man aged 60-69 years with COVID-19, enrolled during active disease. CDR3 DNA: TGTGCCATCAGCGGGGGGGGGCCGCGGGAGACCCAGTACTTC. It encodes CAISGGGPRETQYF.